This TCR beta chain is from a study of cytomegalovirus exposure and HLA in healthy donors. Per germline, CDR1 SGHTS and CDR2 YDEGEE. Trimming took 4 bases from V and 0 from J; bases not matched to a gene: 5. The CDR3 contains 17 residues. The PCR used 60 Vbeta and 13 Jbeta primers. Using immunoSEQ multiplex PCR, the repertoire was profiled, and TCRdb retains in-frame clones only, with some absent. Of 120,000 or so clones listed, roughly 80% are singletons. This clone was seen a single time. Its antigen is not known. The study, taken as a whole, reports: A later analysis showed that HLA-associated TCR beta chains had undergone more clonal expansion than equally common others. CMV antigen specificity was confirmed in vitro for a few CMV-associated chains.

V usage is TRBV5-8 and J usage is TRBJ2-6; 9 bases map to TRBD1. Sequencing was done on a sample of PBMCs. The sequence was collected from a woman aged 40 to 50 in good health and CMV-seronegative. This CDR3 is CASSPDRGNSGANVLTF. Here the CDR3 DNA reads TGTGCCAGCAGCCCCGACAGGGGGAACTCTGGGGCCAACGTCCTGACTTTC. Full variable domain (outside the CDR3, taken from reference TRBV5-8 and TRBJ2-6): EAGVTQSPTHLIKTRGQQATLRCSPISGHTSVYWYQQALGLGLQFLLWYDEGEERNRGNFPPRFSGRQFPNYSSELNVNALELEDSALYLCASSPDRGNSGANVLTFGAGSRLTVL.